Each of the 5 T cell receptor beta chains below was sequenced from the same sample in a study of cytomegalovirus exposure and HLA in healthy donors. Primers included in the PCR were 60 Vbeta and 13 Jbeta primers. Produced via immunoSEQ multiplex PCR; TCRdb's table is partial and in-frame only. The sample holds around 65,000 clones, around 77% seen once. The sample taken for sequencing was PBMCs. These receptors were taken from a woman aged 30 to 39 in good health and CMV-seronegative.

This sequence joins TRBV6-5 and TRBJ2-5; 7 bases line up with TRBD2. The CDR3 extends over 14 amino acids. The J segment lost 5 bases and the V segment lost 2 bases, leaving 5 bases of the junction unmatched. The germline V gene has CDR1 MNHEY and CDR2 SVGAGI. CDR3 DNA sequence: TGTGCCAGCAGTTACCAAACTAGCGCGGAGACCCAGTACTTC. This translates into CASSYQTSAETQYF.

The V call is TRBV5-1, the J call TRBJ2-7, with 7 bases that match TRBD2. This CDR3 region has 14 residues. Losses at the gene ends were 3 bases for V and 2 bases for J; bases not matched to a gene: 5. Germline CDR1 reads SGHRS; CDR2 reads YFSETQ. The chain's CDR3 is CASSSTGTTYEQYF. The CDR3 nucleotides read TGCGCCAGCAGCTCAACCGGGACTACCTACGAGCAGTACTTC.

The CDR3 sequence is CASSDRTAHTSSYNSPLHF. CDR3 DNA: TGTGCCAGCAGTGATAGGACAGCCCATACCAGCTCCTATAATTCACCCCTCCACTTT. The rearrangement joins TRBV6-1 to TRBJ1-6; perhaps TRBD1 as D (6 bases). Germline-derived CDR1 and CDR2 are MNHNS and SASEGT. Trimming removed 3 bases from V and 0 bases from J, with 18 bases in between. The CDR3 spans 19 residues.

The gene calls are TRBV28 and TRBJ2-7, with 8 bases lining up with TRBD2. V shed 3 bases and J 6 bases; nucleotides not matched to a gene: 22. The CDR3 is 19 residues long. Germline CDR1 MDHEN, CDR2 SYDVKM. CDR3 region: CASSFGLGNGGEHGPEQYF. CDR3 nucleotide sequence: TGTGCCAGCAGTTTCGGATTAGGGAACGGGGGGGAACATGGCCCCGAGCAGTACTTC.

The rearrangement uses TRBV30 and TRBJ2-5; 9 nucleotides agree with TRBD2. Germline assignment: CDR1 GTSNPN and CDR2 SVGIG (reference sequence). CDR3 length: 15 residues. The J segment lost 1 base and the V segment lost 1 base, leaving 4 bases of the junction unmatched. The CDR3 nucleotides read TGTGCCTGGAGTGGCGAGCGGGGGGTCCAAGAGACCCAGTACTTC. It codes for CAWSGERGVQETQYF.